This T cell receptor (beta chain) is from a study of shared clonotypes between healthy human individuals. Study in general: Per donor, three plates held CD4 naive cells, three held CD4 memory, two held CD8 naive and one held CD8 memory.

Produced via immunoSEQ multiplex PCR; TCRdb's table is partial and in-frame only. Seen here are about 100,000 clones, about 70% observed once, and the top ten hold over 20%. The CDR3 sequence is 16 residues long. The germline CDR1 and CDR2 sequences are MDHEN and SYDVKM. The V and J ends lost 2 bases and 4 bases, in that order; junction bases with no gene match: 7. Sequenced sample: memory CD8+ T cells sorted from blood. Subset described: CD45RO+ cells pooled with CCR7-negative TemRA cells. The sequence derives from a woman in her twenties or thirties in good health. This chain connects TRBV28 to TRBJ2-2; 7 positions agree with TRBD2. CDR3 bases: TGTGCCAGCAGTTTACTATCTAGCGGCCCCACCGGGGAGCTGTTTTTT. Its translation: CASSLLSSGPTGELFF.